This entry is about one T cell receptor (beta chain). It lacks a known antigen. No qualities accompany the bases; no much larger clone lies one base away. This sample is drawn from a study of shared T cell receptors in the human thymus (dated by TCRdb to 2020 to 2023). About the full investigation: The study examined how self-reactive, shared T-cell receptor alpha chains are generated in the human thymus.

Including the terminal cysteine and phenylalanine, the CDR3 comprises 15 residues. The CDR3 DNA has 45 bases and is translated from base 1. Trimmed from V: 6 bases; trimmed from J: 1 base; junction bases lacking a gene match: 5. For CDR1 and CDR2, the germline V gene (reference sequence) lists SEHNR and FQNEAQ. Receptors were amplified or captured by the immunoSEQ multiplex PCR assay. TCRdb mirrors the immuneACCESS table, restricted to in-frame sequences. Some clones are absent from its copies; in checked studies, under half trace to an unresolved V gene, and the reason for the others is unknown. The sample data list approximately 760,000 clones, and approximately 83% of these were observed just once. The biggest ten clones account for over 0.008% of the sample. The sample was also reused in another study, on human thymus T cells. The second investigation adds: Donors were immunologically healthy infants undergoing open corrective cardiac surgery for congenital heart defects in Finland. Thymus tissue was collected as surgical resects that were removed during corrective cardiac surgery. Usage of V and J gene segments appeared to be biased in both the thymic and the peripheral blood repertoires. According to the related research, thymic TCR repertoires were highly overlapping among unrelated individuals. The study characterized TCR alpha and beta repertoires from about 8 infant thymus samples and four related peripheral blood samples. The infant donors were roughly 7 to 244 days old, and the cohort included several males and two females. Thymocytes were released mechanically from tissue and stored at -70 °C as pellets of roughly 9-31 million cells. A QIAsymphony instrument was used to extract genomic DNA from frozen cell pellets. Using the immunoSEQ multiplex PCR assay, the TCRB and TCRAD loci were amplified from a standardized quantity of quality-controlled genomic DNA. The amplicons covered the V(D)J region and were long enough to include the CDR3 and to identify the V and J genes. The amplicons were sequenced on an Illumina platform via the commercial immunoSEQ service. Primer bias and sequencing errors were corrected using previously described methods, and TCRAD and TCRB definitions followed the IMGT database. Analysis of the repertoires was done with immunoSEQ Analyzer 3.0 and VDJTools and included basic statistics, V/J segment usage, diversity estimates, rarefaction and pairwise overlap. Chao1, ChaoE, Efron-Thisted, Shannon and inverse Simpson indices were used to estimate diversity, which was also estimated on datasets down-sampled to the smallest sample. For repertoire overlap, CDR3 nucleotide sequence, V gene and J gene had to match strictly, and clustering was done by Jaccard-based multidimensional scaling. Thymus samples yielded on average approximately 840,000 unique TCRB clonotypes, compared with roughly 92,000 from blood samples.

This receptor was taken from a girl less than two years old with a congenital heart defect. Donor details come from another sample of the same person, matched by shared clones. Sequenced input: thymocytes. This sequence uses TRBV7-9 and TRBJ1-4, and 7 junction bases match TRBD1. The CDR3 region: CASRPTGVTNEKLFF. The nucleotides read TGTGCCAGCAGACCTACAGGGGTAACTAATGAAAAACTGTTTTTT.